A single sample gave rise to the 27 T cell receptor beta chains below, sequenced in a study of T cell repertoires in ileal Crohn's disease. The repertoire was sequenced with immunoSEQ multiplex PCR; TCRdb's copy has only in-frame clones and lacks some. The data contain 7,400 or so clones, roughly 80% of them singletons. Documented time point: neoterminal ileum biopsy at postoperative endoscopy, about 6 months after surgery. Sequencing input: ileal tissue. The receptors were gathered from an adult with Crohn's disease.

The V and J genes are TRBV7-2 and TRBJ2-3; no definite D call. V dropped 1 base and J dropped 2 bases, with 7 bases sitting between them. Germline V gene data show CDR1 as SGHTA and CDR2 as FQGNSA. The CDR3 sequence is 14 residues long. The CDR3 nucleotides are TGTGCCAGCAGCTTAGTGGCTGACACAGATACGCAGTATTTT. It translates to CASSLVADTDTQYF.

The CDR3 loop reads CASSHGGDTEAFF. CDR3 DNA sequence: TGTGCCAGCAGCCACGGTGGAGACACTGAAGCTTTCTTT. J is TRBJ1-1 and V is TRBV14; no clear D gene. The germline V gene encodes CDR1 SGHDN and CDR2 FVKESK. V dropped 3 bases and J dropped 3 bases, with 8 bases sitting between them. CDR3 size: 13 residues.

The CDR3 DNA is TGTGCCAGCAGCCTTCCGAGAGTCACAGATACGCAGTATTTT. This translates into CASSLPRVTDTQYF. V usage is TRBV5-6 and J usage is TRBJ2-3; D call uncertain. CDR3 length: 14 residues. Trimming stripped 4 bases from V and 2 bases from J, with 11 bases between. Germline loops: CDR1 SGHDT, CDR2 YYEEEE.

The chain is built from TRBV7-2 and TRBJ2-3; D is ambiguous. CDR1 and CDR2 (germline): SGHTA, FQGNSA. Deletions cut 2 bases from V and 2 bases from J, with 11 bases between. This CDR3 has 15 residues. As DNA, the CDR3 is TGTGCCAGCAGCTTATTATGGGCCAACACAGATACGCAGTATTTT. Protein sequence: CASSLLWANTDTQYF.

V usage is TRBV21-1 and J usage is TRBJ1-1; the D call of TRBD1 is as the table states it, not checked on the DNA. TRBV21-1 is classified as a pseudogene. There are 13 residues in the CDR3. CDR3 region: CASLRARDSKPFF. CDR3 coding DNA: TGTGCCAGCCTCCGTGCCCGGGACAGTAAGCCTTTCTTT.

This chain joins TRBV7-9 and TRBJ1-2; D unclear. V lost 5 bases, J lost 2 bases, and 6 bases lay in between. This CDR3 comprises 12 residues. The germline V gene encodes CDR1 SEHNR and CDR2 FQNEAQ (reference sequence). The CDR3 DNA follows: TGTGCCAGCAGCGTCTTCAACTATGGCTACACCTTC. Its translation is CASSVFNYGYTF.

This clone is a singleton in its sample. The junction does not match germline at one end; this may be a read error. The V gene is TRBV7-7, the J gene TRBJ2-7, with a possible D match to TRBD2 (5 bases). This CDR3 is 19 amino acids long. Germline lookup yields CDR1 SSHAT and CDR2 FNYEAQ (reference sequence). CDR3 sequence: CASSNRRPELVGSSYEQYF. DNA of the CDR3: TGTGCTAGCAGCAACCGAAGGCCTGAACTAGTGGGGAGCTCCTACGAGCAGTACTTC.

CDR3 nucleotide sequence: TGTGCCAGCAGCTTAGTAGGTATCCGCCTTGGGGACAGGGCTCAGCCCCAGCATTTT. Amino acid sequence: CASSLVGIRLGDRAQPQHF. V and J are TRBV11-2 and TRBJ1-5; TRBD1 aligns across 9 bases. This CDR3 is 19 amino acids long. The trim removed 1 base at V and 6 bases at J, leaving 16 bases unmatched. CDR1 SGHAT and CDR2 FQNNGV come from the germline V gene.

This chain links TRBV2 with TRBJ2-1, with TRBD1 matching 8 bases. J was trimmed by 9 bases and V by 5 bases; bases with no gene match: 15. This CDR3 has 16 amino acids. Germline V gene data show CDR1 as SNHLY and CDR2 as FYNNEI. As DNA, the CDR3 is TGTGCCAGCAGTCCAATGGACAGGGACAACTATAGTGAGCAGTTCTTC. Its protein product is CASSPMDRDNYSEQFF.

The J gene is TRBJ2-5, the V gene TRBV18, with D maybe TRBD2 (6 bases). The CDR3 runs 16 residues. Germline V gene sequence: CDR1 KGHSH, CDR2 LQKENI. Trimming left V 6 bases short and J 1 base short, with 18 bases between. CDR3 nucleotide sequence: TGTGCCAGCTCTACGGGGAGGAGGGCGTCCCAAGAGACCCAGTACTTC. Encoded protein: CASSTGRRASQETQYF.

V and J are TRBV7-2 and TRBJ2-5; no reliable D call. Trimming shortened V by 5 bases and J by 0 bases, and 13 bases separated the two germline ends. The CDR3 is 15 amino acids. Germline V CDR1 and CDR2: SGHTA, FQGNSA. Written as DNA, the CDR3 is TGTGCCAGCAGCCCAGGTTCCCTCAACCAAGAGACCCAGTACTTC. The encoded protein is CASSPGSLNQETQYF.

V gene TRBV6-5 combines with J gene TRBJ2-2; 9 nucleotides line up with TRBD1. In germline, CDR1 is MNHEY, CDR2 SVGAGI. V lost 4 bases to trimming and J lost 3 bases; unmatched junction nucleotides: 6. The CDR3 totals 16 residues. The CDR3 DNA follows: TGTGCCAGCAGTTTCCTGGGACAGGGTTACACCGGGGAGCTGTTTTTT. Translation: CASSFLGQGYTGELFF.

J is TRBJ1-1 and V is TRBV18; tentative D call: TRBD1 (6 bases). Germline V gene sequence: CDR1 KGHSH, CDR2 LQKENI. Trimming left V 5 bases short and J 3 bases short, with 10 bases between. This CDR3 is built from 13 residues. This CDR3 is CASSTGRDTEAFF. The CDR3 region has the DNA TGTGCCAGCTCAACAGGGCGGGACACTGAAGCTTTCTTT.

The chain links TRBV7-8 to TRBJ1-5; D perhaps matches TRBD1 (6 bases). The germline V gene has CDR1 SGHVS and CDR2 FQNEAQ. V shed 3 bases and J shed 16 bases, with 22 bases lying between them. The CDR3 is made up of 14 amino acids. In DNA form, the CDR3 reads TGTGCCAGCAGCTTGGTACCCTCACAGGGTACGCGACATTTT. Translated, it gives CASSLVPSQGTRHF.

The V and J genes are TRBV7-6 and TRBJ2-6; 7 positions match TRBD1. V gave up 2 bases and J gave up 0 bases; unmatched junction bases: 7. The germline V gene encodes CDR1 SGHVS and CDR2 FNYEAQ. The CDR3 runs 18 residues. Here the CDR3 reads CASSLTARGTSGANVLTF. In DNA, the CDR3 is TGTGCCAGCAGCTTAACGGCCAGGGGGACCTCTGGGGCCAACGTCCTGACTTTC.

This chain connects TRBV5-4 to TRBJ1-2; TRBD1 matches 8 bases. The CDR3 covers 14 residues. The germline CDR1 and CDR2 sequences are SGHNT and YYREEE (reference sequence). Trimming took 4 bases from V and 5 from J; bases not matched to a gene: 7. Written as DNA, the CDR3 is TGTGCCAGCAGCCTCGGACAGGGCGAATATGGCTACACCTTC. Its protein is CASSLGQGEYGYTF.

The rearrangement joins TRBV15 to TRBJ1-2; a possible D gene is TRBD1 (5 bases). The CDR3 sequence is 15 residues long. CDR1 and CDR2 from the germline V gene are LNHNV and YYDKDF (reference sequence). The V end was cut by 0 bases, the J end by 3 bases, with 11 bases between. This chain's CDR3 is CATSRDRGGDYGYTF. The CDR3, as DNA: TGTGCCACCAGCAGAGATCGGGGCGGGGACTATGGCTACACCTTC.

This chain uses TRBV15 with TRBJ2-5; perhaps TRBD2 as D (6 bases). The germline CDR1 and CDR2 sequences are LNHNV and YYDKDF (reference sequence). V shed 4 bases and J shed 11 bases, with 23 bases lying between them. The CDR3 has 15 amino acids. The CDR3 here is CATSMGGMSGREQYF. CDR3 DNA: TGTGCCACCAGCATGGGCGGGATGAGCGGTAGGGAGCAGTACTTC.

This chain uses TRBV11-2 with TRBJ1-2; D is perhaps TRBD1 (5 bases). In germline, CDR1 is SGHAT, CDR2 FQNNGV. V was trimmed by 8 bases and J by 2 bases, leaving 6 bases between them. This CDR3 spans 11 amino acids. The CDR3 nucleotides are TGTGCCAGCGGGGGGAACTATGGCTACACCTTC. Its protein is CASGGNYGYTF.

The V gene is TRBV11-2, the J gene TRBJ2-3; 15 bases match TRBD2. V lost 6 bases to trimming and J lost 0 bases; unmatched junction nucleotides: 10. Germline lookup yields CDR1 SGHAT and CDR2 FQNNGV. The CDR3 runs to 19 residues. The CDR3 DNA follows: TGTGCCAGCAGAAAGGGACTAGCGGGGGGCACGAGCAGCACAGATACGCAGTATTTT. Protein: CASRKGLAGGTSSTDTQYF.

In its sample, this clone was seen once. The J gene is TRBJ1-3, the V gene TRBV30; D unresolved. The V gene lost 3 bases and the J gene lost 0 bases, with 15 bases spanning the gap. The CDR3 runs 16 residues. In germline, CDR1 is GTSNPN, CDR2 SVGIG (reference sequence). CDR3 in DNA: TGTGCCTGGAGCTCGACAAGGCTGAGCTCTGGAAACACCATATATTTT. Protein product: CAWSSTRLSSGNTIYF.

The CDR3 sequence: CASRGDRVSGQPQHF. CDR3 nucleotide sequence: TGTGCCAGTAGGGGAGACAGGGTGAGTGGCCAGCCCCAGCATTTT. The gene calls are TRBV19 and TRBJ1-5; 7 bases are a match to TRBD1. The CDR3 contains 15 residues. The junction had 12 bases not matched to a gene; V was cut back by 6 bases and J by 7 bases. The germline V gene encodes CDR1 LNHDA and CDR2 SQIVND (reference sequence).

The chain uses TRBV5-6 and TRBJ1-4; the D gene is possibly TRBD1 (5 bases). From germline, CDR1 is SGHDT and CDR2 YYEEEE. Between the trimmed V and J ends, which lost 1 base and 8 bases, there was a span of 15 bases. This CDR3 has 15 amino acids. The CDR3 coding sequence is TGTGCCAGCAGCTTGAGGGGCGCCGCGGGAGAAAAACTGTTTTTT. It encodes CASSLRGAAGEKLFF. The full variable domain, its missing parts supplied by reference TRBV5-6 and TRBJ1-4, is DAGVTQSPTHLIKTRGQQVTLRCSPKSGHDTVSWYQQALGQGPQFIFQYYEEEERQRGNFPDRFSGHQFPNYSSELNVNALLLGDSALYLCASSLRGAAGEKLFFGSGTQLSVL.

This chain links TRBV7-6 with TRBJ1-3, with D unresolved. The V and J ends lost 4 bases and 0 bases respectively, with 10 bases between them. Germline lookup yields CDR1 SGHVS and CDR2 FNYEAQ. The CDR3 is 15 residues long. CDR3: CASSSQFDSGNTIYF. In DNA, the CDR3 is TGTGCCAGCAGCTCTCAGTTCGACTCTGGAAACACCATATATTTT.

The gene calls are TRBV4-1 and TRBJ2-7; 11 positions match TRBD2. V was clipped by 1 base and J by 7 bases; unmatched bases: 6. The germline gives CDR1 MGHRA, CDR2 YSYEKL. This CDR3 is 15 amino acids long. The CDR3 DNA sequence: TGCGCCAGCAGCCAAGTAGGACTAGCGGGCCCAGAGCAGTACTTC. Translated: CASSQVGLAGPEQYF.

The chain employs TRBV10-3 and TRBJ1-6, with no clear D. Germline V gene lookup returns CDR1 ENHRY and CDR2 SYGVKD. With 11 bases removed from V and 8 bases from J, the gap between germline ends came to 16 bases. The CDR3 contains 13 residues. Here the CDR3 DNA reads TGTGCCTCCTCTTGGGAGAGATATTCACCCCTCCACTTT. Translated: CASSWERYSPLHF.

The V and J genes are TRBV5-1 and TRBJ1-1; tentatively, D is TRBD1 (6 bases). Between the trimmed V and J ends, which lost 2 bases and 4 bases, there was a span of 9 bases. The CDR3 is 13 residues long. Germline CDR1 SGHRS, CDR2 YFSETQ. CDR3 amino acids: CASSLTGITEAFF. CDR3 in DNA: TGCGCCAGCAGCTTAACAGGGATCACTGAAGCTTTCTTT.